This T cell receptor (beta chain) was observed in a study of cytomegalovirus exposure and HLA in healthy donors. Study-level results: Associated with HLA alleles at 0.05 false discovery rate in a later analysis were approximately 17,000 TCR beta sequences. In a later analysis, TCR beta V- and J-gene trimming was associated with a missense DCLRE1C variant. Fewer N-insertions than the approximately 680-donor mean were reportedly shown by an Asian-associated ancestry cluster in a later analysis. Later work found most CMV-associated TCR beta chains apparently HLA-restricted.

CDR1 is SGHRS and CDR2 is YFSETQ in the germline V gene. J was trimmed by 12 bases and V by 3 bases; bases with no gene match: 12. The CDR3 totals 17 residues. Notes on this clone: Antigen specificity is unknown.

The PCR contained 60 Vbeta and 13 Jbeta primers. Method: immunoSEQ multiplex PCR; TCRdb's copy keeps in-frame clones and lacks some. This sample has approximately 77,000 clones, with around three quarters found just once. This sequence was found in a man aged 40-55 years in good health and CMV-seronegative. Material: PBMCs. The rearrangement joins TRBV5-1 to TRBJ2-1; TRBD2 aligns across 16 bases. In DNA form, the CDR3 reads TGCGCCAGCAGCTGGGGGACTAGCGGGAGGGAGACAATGAGGCAGTTCTTC. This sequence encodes CASSWGTSGRETMRQFF. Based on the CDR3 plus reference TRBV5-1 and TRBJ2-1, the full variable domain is KAGVTQTPRYLIKTRGQQVTLSCSPISGHRSVSWYQQTPGQGLQFLFEYFSETQRNKGNFPGRFSGRQFSNSRSEMNVSTLELGDSALYLCASSWGTSGRETMRQFFGPGTRLTVL.